The rows below give T cell receptor beta chains drawn from one sample of a study of cytomegalovirus exposure and HLA in healthy donors. TCRdb's table, derived via immunoSEQ multiplex PCR, lists solely in-frame clones and lacks some. The table lists under 95,000 clones, roughly 74% of them singletons. The sequenced sample was PBMCs. These receptors came from a man between 35 and 55 years old in good health and CMV-seronegative. CDR3s include the opening cysteine and the closing phenylalanine or tryptophan. Fields, in order: CDR3 DNA, CDR3 protein, clone size, D gene, V gene, J gene, CDR3 length. D genes are given only for firm matches. Not every row has a clone size; where given, it reads once, few, many or a size class.

TGTGCCAGCAGTTACCCCGGGACAGGACAAGAAGCTTTCTTT	CASSYPGTGQEAFF	NA	TRBD1	TRBV6-5	TRBJ1-1	14
TGCAGCGTGGGGACAGGGTTGAACTATGGCTACACCTTC	CSVGTGLNYGYTF	NA	TRBD1	TRBV29-1	TRBJ1-2	13
TGTGCCAGCAGTTACTTTTTCATGGGACAGGGTAGCACCGGGGAGCTGTTTTTT	CASSYFFMGQGSTGELFF	NA	TRBD1	TRBV27	TRBJ2-2	18
TGTGCCAGTAGTCCTGACAGCTACGAGCAGTACTTC	CASSPDSYEQYF	NA	NA	TRBV19	TRBJ2-7	12
TGTGCCTTGAGAGGGCTAGCGGGAGTACACTACGAGCAGTACTTC	CALRGLAGVHYEQYF	NA	TRBD2	TRBV30	TRBJ2-7	15
TGTGCCAGCAGCCTGGACAGGGTGAATCAGCCCCAGCATTTT	CASSLDRVNQPQHF	few	TRBD1	TRBV7-9	TRBJ1-5	14
TGTGCCAGCACCGAAGGGGGACCATGGAGCGAGCAGTACTTC	CASTEGGPWSEQYF	NA	NA	TRBV2	TRBJ2-7	14
TGTGCCAGCAGCTTATCCGCTACTTGGGACAGGGTTGCCGAGCAGTACTTC	CASSLSATWDRVAEQYF	NA	TRBD1	TRBV7-8	TRBJ2-7	17
TGTGCCAGCAGCAGGGGGTGGGGGACAGGGGAAGAGACCCAGTACTTC	CASSRGWGTGEETQYF	NA	TRBD1	TRBV7-9	TRBJ2-5	16
TGTGCCTGGGAGGAGGGTAACAATCAGCCCCAGCATTTT	CAWEEGNNQPQHF	NA	NA	TRBV30	TRBJ1-5	13
TGTGCCAGCAGCTTGGCGGGAGTCGCAGAGACCCAGTACTTC	CASSLAGVAETQYF	NA	TRBD2	TRBV9	TRBJ2-5	14
TGTGCCAGCAGCATTAGCCCACTAGCGGACGAGCAGTACTTC	CASSISPLADEQYF	NA	TRBD2	TRBV7-9	TRBJ2-7	14
TGCAGCGTTGAAAGACAGGCTAACTATGGCTACACCTTC	CSVERQANYGYTF	NA	NA	TRBV29-1	TRBJ1-2	13
TGTGCCAGCAGCCAACAGGGCTTGGGCAAAAACATTCAGTACTTC	CASSQQGLGKNIQYF	NA	NA	TRBV14	TRBJ2-4	15
TGTGCCAGCAGCTTTTTGGACAGGGGCAGTAATTCACCCCTCCACTTT	CASSFLDRGSNSPLHF	few	TRBD1	TRBV5-4	TRBJ1-6	16
TGTGCCAGCAGCTCAGGACAGGGGGCAACTGGCTGGATCCAAGAGACCCAGTACTTC	CASSSGQGATGWIQETQYF	few	TRBD1	TRBV11-3	TRBJ2-5	19
TGTGCCAGCAGCTTGGCGGCGGGGGTGCACTCCTACGAGCAGTACTTC	CASSLAAGVHSYEQYF	NA	TRBD2	TRBV5-6	TRBJ2-7	16
TGTGCCAGCAGCTTAATCCCCAGGGATACGCAGTATTTT	CASSLIPRDTQYF	NA	NA	TRBV7-3	TRBJ2-3	13
TGTGCCAGCAGCCAGGTTCGGAATGAAAAACTGTTTTTT	CASSQVRNEKLFF	few	NA	TRBV5-6	TRBJ1-4	13
TGTGCCTGGAAACCTACAGACTCTGGAAACACCATATATTTT	CAWKPTDSGNTIYF	once	NA	TRBV30	TRBJ1-3	14
TGTGCCAGCAGCCAAGATCGTGGACAGGGGAGTCAGCCCCAGCATTTT	CASSQDRGQGSQPQHF	NA	TRBD1	TRBV4-2	TRBJ1-5	16
TGTGCCAGCACCCCAGGGGATTCTGTGGTGACTGAAGCTTTCTTT	CASTPGDSVVTEAFF	NA	NA	TRBV7-9	TRBJ1-1	15
TGCGCCAGCAGCTTGGCCGTGGGAGGGCCCGGCGAGCAGTACTTC	CASSLAVGGPGEQYF	NA	TRBD2	TRBV5-1	TRBJ2-7	15
TGTGCTAGTGGTTTGGTACGGTACGAAGAGCAGCCCCAGCATTTT	CASGLVRYEEQPQHF	once	NA	TRBV12-5	TRBJ1-5	15
TGCAGCGTGGAGGGACAGGCGAACACTGAAGCTTTCTTT	CSVEGQANTEAFF	NA	TRBD1	TRBV29-1	TRBJ1-1	13
TGCGCCAGCAGCTTCCAACAGGGGACCTATGGCTACACCTTC	CASSFQQGTYGYTF	once	TRBD1	TRBV5-1	TRBJ1-2	14
TGTGCCAGCGGAATAACGCGGGGGATCGGGAACACTGAAGCTTTCTTT	CASGITRGIGNTEAFF	NA	NA	TRBV28	TRBJ1-1	16
TGCGCCAGCAGCACGGTAAATAACTATGGCTACACCTTC	CASSTVNNYGYTF	few	NA	TRBV5-1	TRBJ1-2	13
TGTGCCAGCAGTGAGCGCAGGGGTTGGGGCTACACCTTC	CASSERRGWGYTF	NA	NA	TRBV6-1	TRBJ1-2	13
TGTGCCACCAGCAGGACTGCGGGGACAGATACGCAGTATTTT	CATSRTAGTDTQYF	NA	NA	TRBV15	TRBJ2-3	14
TGTGCCAGCCTCAGGGCAGGGCGGCCAGATACGCAGTATTTT	CASLRAGRPDTQYF	NA	NA	TRBV11-1	TRBJ2-3	14
TGTGCCAGCAGCTCTGGGCCGTACACTGAAGCTTTCTTT	CASSSGPYTEAFF	NA	NA	TRBV5-8	TRBJ1-1	13
TGTGCCAGCACTTGGCAGATCACCGGGGAGCTGTTTTTT	CASTWQITGELFF	NA	NA	TRBV28	TRBJ2-2	13
TGCAGCACGACAGGGGGGCTAGCGGGAGGAGGTGAGCAGTTCTTC	CSTTGGLAGGGEQFF	NA	TRBD2	TRBV29-1	TRBJ2-1	15
TGTGCCACCAGCACACCGGGTGAAAAACTGTTTTTT	CATSTPGEKLFF	few	NA	TRBV15	TRBJ1-4	12
TGTGCCAGCAGCCCACTTACACGGACAGGGAGGGTTGAAGCTTTCTTT	CASSPLTRTGRVEAFF	NA	TRBD1	TRBV14	TRBJ1-1	16
TGTGCCAGCAGCCTACGGACAGGAGGAACAGGGGAGCTGTTTTTT	CASSLRTGGTGELFF	NA	TRBD1	TRBV11-3	TRBJ2-2	15
TGTGCCAGCAGCCCCTTTCTAGCGGGAGTCTCCTACGAGCAGTACTTC	CASSPFLAGVSYEQYF	NA	TRBD2	TRBV5-6	TRBJ2-7	16
TGCGCCAGCAGCTTGGGACAGGCCTTGAACACTGAAGCTTTCTTT	CASSLGQALNTEAFF	NA	NA	TRBV5-1	TRBJ1-1	15
TGTGCCAGCGCGGACTTCGAAGAGACCCAGTACTTC	CASADFEETQYF	NA	NA	TRBV6-1	TRBJ2-5	12
TGTGCCAGCAGTTTAACGACAGGGACCAATCAGCCCCAGCATTTT	CASSLTTGTNQPQHF	NA	TRBD1	TRBV27	TRBJ1-5	15
TGTGCCAGCAGCCAAGTCCACAGGGGACCTAATGAAAAACTGTTTTTT	CASSQVHRGPNEKLFF	NA	TRBD1	TRBV4-2	TRBJ1-4	16
TGTGCCAGTAGTATCGGGACAGGGGGCACTAAGAATGAGCAGTTCTTC	CASSIGTGGTKNEQFF	NA	TRBD1	TRBV19	TRBJ2-1	16
TGCAGCGTGATACCGGGACAGGGGGTCTCTGGGGCCAACGTCCTGACTTTC	CSVIPGQGVSGANVLTF	NA	TRBD1	TRBV29-1	TRBJ2-6	17
TGCGCCAGCAGCTTGTCAGAAAACAATGAGCAGTTCTTC	CASSLSENNEQFF	NA	NA	TRBV5-1	TRBJ2-1	13
TGTGCCAGCAGGGGACAGTCTAATCAGCCCCAGCATTTT	CASRGQSNQPQHF	NA	TRBD1	TRBV2	TRBJ1-5	13
TGTGCCAGCAGTGAGTCCGGGACAGCCTCCTACGAGCAGTACTTC	CASSESGTASYEQYF	NA	TRBD1	TRBV2	TRBJ2-7	15
TGTGCCAGCAGTGGAAGCCGGGACAGGGTGGACGAGCAGTACTTC	CASSGSRDRVDEQYF	NA	TRBD1	TRBV28	TRBJ2-7	15
TGTGCCAGCAGAGCCTTCCCGGGACAGGGGAACTATGGCTACACCTTC	CASRAFPGQGNYGYTF	once	TRBD1	TRBV6-4	TRBJ1-2	16
TGTGCCAGCAGTGAAGGTATCGGGACAGGGTCTCATGAGCAGTTCTTC	CASSEGIGTGSHEQFF	NA	TRBD1	TRBV6-1	TRBJ2-1	16
TGTGCCAGCAGTACACACACAGATACGCAGTATTTT	CASSTHTDTQYF	NA	NA	TRBV27	TRBJ2-3	12
TGTGCCAGCAGCAGACAGGGTTCGGGCGGGGAGCTGTTTTTT	CASSRQGSGGELFF	NA	TRBD1	TRBV7-3	TRBJ2-2	14